This TCR beta chain was sequenced in a study of OX40 agonist ivuxolimab in advanced cancers. Looking at the study overall: Patients were dosed with the agonistic anti-OX40 (CD134) antibody ivuxolimab.

Deletions cut 2 bases from V and 5 bases from J, with 12 bases between. Germline values: CDR1 SSHAT, CDR2 FNYEAQ (reference sequence). This CDR3 has 14 amino acids. The study, taken as a whole, reports: More expanded clones were found, on average, in CD8+ than in CD4+ T cells.

As to this clone: What it recognizes is unknown.

This table comes from immunoSEQ multiplex PCR, and its TCRdb copy is limited to in-frame clones, with some not included. The repertoire holds about 77,000 clones, with around 86% as singletons. The chain links TRBV7-7 to TRBJ2-5, with D uncertain. Sequences were derived from CD4+ or CD8+ T cells sorted from blood, sampled in a trial of the OX40 agonist ivuxolimab. The clonotype originates from an adult with an advanced solid tumor such as melanoma, head and neck, liver or kidney cancer. The CDR3 protein is CASSLRVLGETQYF. CDR3 bases: TGTGCCAGCAGCTTAAGAGTGCTGGGGGAGACCCAGTACTTC.